This entry describes one T cell receptor (beta chain). The data stem from a study of OX40 agonist ivuxolimab in advanced cancers. Looking at the study overall: Patient treatment consisted of intravenous ivuxolimab administration every 2 weeks at 0.01 to 10 mg/kg.

The data were produced by immunoSEQ multiplex PCR, yet TCRdb's version contains in-frame clones alone and is incomplete. The sample lists 35,000 to 50,000 clones; around nine tenths were seen once. CDR3 length equals 14 residues. After removal of 1 base from V and 6 bases from J, the junction contained 1 base not matched to a gene. Per the germline V gene, CDR1 is KGHSH and CDR2 is LQKENI. This chain links TRBV18 with TRBJ1-5; the match to TRBD1 covers 9 bases. This sequence was found in an adult with an advanced solid tumor such as melanoma, head and neck, liver or kidney cancer. The material was CD4+ or CD8+ T cells sorted from blood, obtained in a trial of the OX40 agonist ivuxolimab. CDR3 region: CASSPRTGVQPQHF. The CDR3 DNA sequence: TGTGCCAGCTCACCACGGACAGGGGTTCAGCCCCAGCATTTT.